These 32 T cell receptor beta chains share one sample of origin, sequenced in a study of PD-1 blockade in classical Hodgkin lymphoma. Exposure to brentuximab vedotin varied, and each patient had relapsed following autologous stem cell transplantation. The protocol was immunoSEQ multiplex PCR, while the TCRdb copy is restricted to in-frame clones and leaves out a portion. The sample lists roughly 40,000 clones; over 70% were seen once. The input for sequencing was peripheral blood mononuclear cells (PBMCs), taken at baseline. The source is a human donor with classical Hodgkin lymphoma.

J is TRBJ1-2 and V is TRBV6-5; TRBD1 might be the D (5 bases). V dropped 6 bases and J dropped 4 bases, with 9 bases sitting between them. The CDR3 is 12 amino acids. The germline gives CDR1 MNHEY, CDR2 SVGAGI. In DNA form, the CDR3 reads TGTGCCAGCAGCCCAGGGAGCTATGGCTACACCTTC. It codes for CASSPGSYGYTF.

CDR3 loop: CASSPQGVNTEAFF. The CDR3 coding sequence is TGTGCCAGCTCACCTCAGGGTGTGAACACTGAAGCTTTCTTT. The J gene is TRBJ1-1, the V gene TRBV18, with D tentatively TRBD1 (5 bases). The CDR3 covers 14 residues. Deletions cut 3 bases from V and 0 bases from J, with 8 bases between. The germline gives CDR1 KGHSH, CDR2 LQKENI.

CDR3 nucleotides: TGCGCCAGCAGCCAATTCAGCCGTACGAGCGGGACTCCCTCTCAGTATTTT. Translating gives CASSQFSRTSGTPSQYF. The genes are TRBV4-1 and TRBJ2-3, with 7 positions matching TRBD2. This CDR3 region has 17 residues. Trimming removed 2 bases from V and 12 bases from J; junction bases left unmatched: 20. Germline CDR1 is MGHRA and CDR2 is YSYEKL.

V usage is TRBV11-3 and J usage is TRBJ2-3; 9 bases are a match to TRBD2. The CDR3 loop spans 17 amino acids. Germline trimming cut 1 base from V and 2 bases from J; bases unmatched to any gene: 7. CDR1 SGHNT and CDR2 YENEEA come from the germline V gene. In DNA, the CDR3 is TGTGCCAGCAGCTTAGGACTAGCGGTTCCCTTCACAGATACGCAGTATTTT. Protein sequence: CASSLGLAVPFTDTQYF. Based on the CDR3 plus reference TRBV11-3 and TRBJ2-3, the full variable domain is EAGVVQSPRYKIIEKKQPVAFWCNPISGHNTLYWYLQNLGQGPELLIRYENEEAVDDSQLPKDRFSAERLKGVDSTLKIQPAELGDSAVYLCASSLGLAVPFTDTQYFGPGTRLTVL.

This rearrangement joins TRBV5-4 to TRBJ2-7; tentatively, D is TRBD2 (5 bases). Germline values: CDR1 SGHNT, CDR2 YYREEE (reference sequence). The CDR3 has 15 amino acids. Trimming stripped 0 bases from V and 3 bases from J, with 13 bases between. The CDR3 bases are TGTGCCAGCAGCTTGGGGATCGGACGGGGCTACGAGCAGTACTTC. Translated, it gives CASSLGIGRGYEQYF.

This clone was counted between two and nine times. The chain carries TRBV10-3 and TRBJ1-5; 7 bases map to TRBD1. The V gene's germline CDR1 is ENHRY and CDR2 SYGVKD. V was clipped by 10 bases and J by 11 bases; unmatched bases: 14. The CDR3 length is 13 residues. The DNA for the CDR3 is TGTGCCACCCTGACAGGGACCGAAGGGGCCCAGCATTTT. This translates into CATLTGTEGAQHF.

This chain uses TRBV29-1 with TRBJ2-5, with D possibly TRBD1 on 7 matching bases. Per the germline V gene, CDR1 is SQVTM and CDR2 is ANQGSEA. The CDR3 is 14 amino acids. Trimming took off 1 base at V and 7 bases at J, with 16 bases between the two ends. The CDR3 sequence: CSVEAGQVGGTQYF. The DNA of the CDR3 is TGCAGCGTTGAAGCTGGACAGGTCGGGGGGACCCAGTACTTC.

The CDR3: CATQREGREDTQYF. DNA of the CDR3: TGTGCCACTCAGCGGGAGGGACGCGAAGATACGCAGTATTTT. The chain uses TRBV6-5 and TRBJ2-3; 10 bases fit TRBD2. CDR1 MNHEY and CDR2 SVGAGI come from the germline V gene. V lost 10 bases and J lost 5; bases outside the gene matches: 9. The CDR3 spans 14 residues.

The chain recombines TRBV27 with TRBJ2-7; 13 bases align to TRBD2. CDR1 and CDR2 from the germline V gene are MNHEY and SMNVEV (reference sequence). The CDR3 sequence is 16 residues long. The trim removed 1 base at V and 9 bases at J, leaving 9 bases unmatched. CDR3 protein: CASSLFRGLAGSPQYF. CDR3 in DNA: TGTGCCAGCAGTTTATTTAGGGGACTAGCGGGGTCTCCGCAGTACTTC.

V usage is TRBV27 and J usage is TRBJ2-5, with D perhaps TRBD2 (5 bases). From germline, CDR1 is MNHEY and CDR2 SMNVEV (reference sequence). With 7 bases removed from V and 5 bases from J, the gap between germline ends came to 20 bases. The CDR3 extends over 15 amino acids. The CDR3 here is CASTPGWGKWETQYF. The CDR3, as DNA: TGTGCCAGCACTCCGGGGTGGGGAAAGTGGGAGACCCAGTACTTC.

The chain recombines TRBV7-6 with TRBJ2-2, with 9 nucleotides matching TRBD1. CDR3 length: 17 residues. CDR1 is SGHVS, CDR2 FNYEAQ, per germline. Trimming removed 2 bases from V and 1 base from J; junction bases left unmatched: 5. CDR3 sequence reads: CASSLPLGQGNTGELFF. The CDR3 DNA reads as TGTGCCAGCAGCTTACCCTTGGGACAGGGGAACACCGGGGAGCTGTTTTTT.

V and J are TRBV29-1 and TRBJ2-5; 8 bases map to TRBD1. CDR1 and CDR2 from the germline V gene are SQVTM and ANQGSEA. Unmatched junction bases numbered 9, after V lost 6 bases and J lost 3 bases. CDR3 length: 14 amino acids. The CDR3 spells CSVPGQGQEETQYF. The CDR3 DNA is TGCAGCGTACCCGGACAGGGTCAAGAAGAGACCCAGTACTTC. The complete variable domain, with remaining parts taken from reference TRBV29-1 and TRBJ2-5, reads SAVISQKPSRDICQRGTSLTIQCQVDSQVTMMFWYRQQPGQSLTLIATANQGSEATYESGFVIDKFPISRPNLTFSTLTVSNMSPEDSSIYLCSVPGQGQEETQYFGPGTRLLVL.

This rearrangement joins TRBV10-3 to TRBJ2-3, with TRBD2 as a possible D gene (6 bases). Per the germline V gene, CDR1 is ENHRY and CDR2 is SYGVKD. This CDR3 comprises 15 residues. V gave up 7 bases and J gave up 5 bases, with 19 bases separating them. CDR3 nucleotides: TGTGCCATCAAGGGAGGAGCTAGCGATATAGATACGCAGTATTTT. Translating gives CAIKGGASDIDTQYF.

CDR3 sequence (DNA): TGTGCCAGCAGTTCGGAGGTAGCGGAAGAGACCCAGTACTTC. It is translated as CASSSEVAEETQYF. The rearrangement links TRBV2 to TRBJ2-5; D may be TRBD2 (6 bases). Germline-derived CDR1 and CDR2 are SNHLY and FYNNEI. V gave up 5 bases and J gave up 3 bases, with 13 bases separating them. The CDR3 has 14 residues.

CDR3 in amino acids: CASSQDPPGLAGALHEQYF. DNA for the CDR3: TGTGCCAGCAGCCAAGACCCGCCTGGACTAGCGGGAGCCCTGCACGAGCAGTACTTC. The chain employs TRBV4-2 and TRBJ2-7, with 13 bases identical to TRBD2. With V trimmed by 0 bases and J by 5 bases, 13 bases remained unmatched. Looked up from germline, CDR1 is LGHNA and CDR2 is YNFKEQ. The length of the CDR3 is 19 residues.

The rearrangement links TRBV7-2 to TRBJ2-4; D unclear. CDR1 is SGHTA and CDR2 is FQGNSA in the germline V gene. The ends were cut back, 5 bases at V and 9 bases at J, with 17 bases in the middle. This CDR3 spans 14 amino acids. CDR3 DNA: TGTGCCAGCAGCCTATCCCGACCGGCTGGCATTCAGTACTTC. Amino acids: CASSLSRPAGIQYF.

The V call is TRBV6-4, the J call TRBJ1-1, with a possible D match to TRBD1 (5 bases). This CDR3 region has 13 residues. V lost 5 bases to trimming and J lost 3 bases, with 10 bases between them. Per the germline V gene, CDR1 is MRHNA and CDR2 is SNTAGT. DNA for the CDR3: TGTGCCAGCAGTTTCGACAGAGACACTGAAGCTTTCTTT. Its translation: CASSFDRDTEAFF.

This chain links TRBV21-1 with TRBJ1-1; the D call in the table, TRBD1, was not verified against the DNA. TRBV21-1 is flagged as a pseudogene. This CDR3 spans 15 amino acids. The CDR3 nucleotides are TGTGCCAGCAGTCGGGACAGGGGGCGTCTAACTGAAGCTTTCTTT. Its protein is CASSRDRGRLTEAFF.

The J gene is TRBJ2-7, the V gene TRBV19; D unresolved. The CDR3 length is 14 residues. Germline CDR1 LNHDA, CDR2 SQIVND (reference sequence). V lost 5 bases and J lost 4, with 15 bases in between. DNA of the CDR3: TGTGCCAGTAGTGCCAACGGAGTTGGGTACGAGCAGTACTTC. This translates into CASSANGVGYEQYF.

This clone was seen a few times. This rearrangement joins TRBV6-5 to TRBJ2-5, with D possibly matching TRBD2 (5 bases). This CDR3 comprises 15 residues. CDR1 is MNHEY and CDR2 is SVGAGI in the germline V gene. Trimming took 4 bases from V and 4 from J, leaving 16 bases between them. The CDR3 coding sequence is TGTGCCAGCAGTTCCCCGAGGGAATTTGGAGAGACCCAGTACTTC. This translates into CASSSPREFGETQYF.

The chain joins TRBV7-2 to TRBJ1-3; unclear D gene. Looked up from germline, CDR1 is SGHTA and CDR2 is FQGNSA. The CDR3 is made up of 13 amino acids. Trimming cost V 4 bases and J 3 bases, with 7 bases left between them. In DNA, the CDR3 is TGTGCCAGCAGCTCAGTGGATGGAAACACCATATATTTT. Translation: CASSSVDGNTIYF. The full variable domain, with the rest looked up from reference TRBV7-2 and TRBJ1-3, is GAGVSQSPSNKVTEKGKDVELRCDPISGHTALYWYRQSLGQGLEFLIYFQGNSAPDKSGLPSDRFSAERTGGSVSTLTIQRTQQEDSAVYLCASSSVDGNTIYFGEGSWLTVV.

The gene calls are TRBV10-3 and TRBJ2-7, with D possibly matching TRBD1 (6 bases). The CDR3 length is 14 residues. CDR1 is ENHRY and CDR2 is SYGVKD in the germline V gene. V dropped 3 bases and J dropped 0 bases, with 9 bases sitting between them. CDR3 nucleotides: TGTGCCATCAGTGATCGCAGGGGCTCCTACGAGCAGTACTTC. Protein: CAISDRRGSYEQYF.

There are a few counts of this clone. Written as DNA, the CDR3 is TGTGCCAGCAGTCCCTTGTCGACAGGGCCTGAAGCTTTCTTT. Protein: CASSPLSTGPEAFF. The J gene is TRBJ1-1, the V gene TRBV6-8, with TRBD1 matching over 7 bases. The germline V gene encodes CDR1 MNHGY and CDR2 SAAAGT. The V and J ends lost 5 bases and 6 bases, in that order; junction bases with no gene match: 9. The CDR3 length is 14 residues.

V and J are TRBV18 and TRBJ2-1; weak D call: TRBD2 (5 bases). The CDR3 extends over 12 amino acids. V shed 6 bases and J shed 6 bases, with 9 bases lying between them. Germline V CDR1 and CDR2: KGHSH, LQKENI. This CDR3 reads CASSLSGNEQFF. The CDR3 nucleotides read TGTGCCAGCTCCCTGAGCGGCAATGAGCAGTTCTTC.

The genes are TRBV27 and TRBJ2-5; a possible D gene is TRBD1 (5 bases). The CDR3 loop spans 14 amino acids. From germline, CDR1 is MNHEY and CDR2 SMNVEV (reference sequence). Trimming removed 0 bases at V and 7 bases at J, with 12 bases between. CDR3 DNA sequence: TGTGCCAGCAGTTTATCGGTAGGGGTGGGGACCCAGTACTTC. It is translated as CASSLSVGVGTQYF.

This clone appeared a single time. This rearrangement joins TRBV10-3 to TRBJ1-5, with D possibly matching TRBD1 (5 bases). Germline V gene lookup returns CDR1 ENHRY and CDR2 SYGVKD. The V end was cut by 0 bases, the J end by 6 bases, with 9 bases between. CDR3 length equals 14 residues. The CDR3 region is CAISESGRGQPQHF. Here the CDR3 DNA reads TGTGCCATCAGTGAGTCGGGGAGGGGTCAGCCCCAGCATTTT.

V is TRBV9 and J is TRBJ2-6; D uncertain. The V gene lost 0 bases and the J gene lost 0 bases, with 4 bases spanning the gap. This CDR3 spans 15 amino acids. Germline assignment: CDR1 SGDLS and CDR2 YYNGEE. The CDR3 bases are TGTGCCAGCAGCGTAGGGGGCTCTGGGGCCAACGTCCTGACTTTC. It yields the protein CASSVGGSGANVLTF.

This clone has a handful of counts. The V and J genes are TRBV7-8 and TRBJ1-2, with D possibly matching TRBD1 (5 bases). With 5 bases removed from V and 8 bases from J, the gap between germline ends came to 12 bases. This CDR3 has 12 residues. Germline CDR1 reads SGHVS; CDR2 reads FQNEAQ. The CDR3 sequence is CASSPGRGGYTF. Written as DNA, the CDR3 is TGTGCCAGCAGCCCGGGACGAGGAGGCTACACCTTC.

The rearrangement uses TRBV2 and TRBJ2-3; the D gene is possibly TRBD2 (5 bases). The CDR3 contains 13 residues. The ends were cut back, 7 bases at V and 1 base at J, with 9 bases in the middle. Germline CDR1 SNHLY, CDR2 FYNNEI. The CDR3 here is CASKEDRTDTQYF. In DNA, the CDR3 is TGTGCCAGCAAGGAGGACCGCACAGATACGCAGTATTTT. Full variable domain (outside the CDR3, taken from reference TRBV2 and TRBJ2-3): EPEVTQTPSHQVTQMGQEVILRCVPISNHLYFYWYRQILGQKVEFLVSFYNNEISEKSEIFDDQFSVERPDGSNFTLKIRSTKLEDSAMYFCASKEDRTDTQYFGPGTRLTVL.

This clone has a single count. The chain joins TRBV5-6 to TRBJ2-5, with TRBD2 matching over 7 bases. CDR1 is SGHDT and CDR2 is YYEEEE in the germline V gene. The CDR3 sequence is 15 residues long. J gave up 4 bases and V 4 bases, and 10 bases lay outside the gene matches. The CDR3 DNA reads as TGTGCCAGCAGCCCGTCGGGGGGTACCCGAGAGACCCAGTACTTC. Translation gives CASSPSGGTRETQYF.

This chain connects TRBV7-9 to TRBJ1-2, with TRBD1 matching 10 bases. The trim removed 4 bases at V and 4 bases at J, leaving 3 bases unmatched. The CDR3 runs to 14 residues. Per the germline V gene, CDR1 is SEHNR and CDR2 is FQNEAQ (reference sequence). CDR3 amino acids: CASSSGTGAYGYTF. The CDR3 DNA reads as TGTGCCAGCAGCTCCGGGACAGGGGCCTATGGCTACACCTTC.

The chain carries TRBV4-2 and TRBJ2-3; D may correspond to TRBD1 or TRBD2 (5 bases each). V was pared by 2 bases and J by 0 bases, with 15 bases between. The V gene's germline CDR1 is LGHNA and CDR2 YNFKEQ. The CDR3 is 17 residues long. CDR3 DNA: TGTGCCAGCAGCCAAAGAGGGGCCTTAGGCAGCACAGATACGCAGTATTTT. It codes for CASSQRGALGSTDTQYF.